Each of the 24 T cell receptor beta chains below was sequenced from the same sample in a study of identical twins. TCRdb re-called the 5' RACE reads with MiXCR, one entry per CDR3 protein. Among 500,000 to 650,000 distinct CDR3 sequences listed, about 22% were seen once. These data also formed part of another study, on yellow fever vaccine responses in identical twins.

The sequenced sample consisted of CD4+ T cells sorted from blood. The receptors were sampled from a woman aged 18-30 years in good health.

This clonotype occurred once. The rearrangement joins TRBV7-2 to TRBJ2-3, with D possibly being TRBD2 (6 bases). This CDR3 is 16 amino acids long. The germline gives CDR1 SGHTA, CDR2 FQGNSA. Trimming pared 2 bases from V and 0 bases from J, leaving 12 bases between. Here the CDR3 reads CASSLIDRESTDTQYF. The CDR3 coding sequence is TGTGCCAGCAGCTTAATCGACCGGGAGAGCACAGATACGCAGTATTTT.

V gene TRBV11-3 combines with J gene TRBJ2-1; 11 nucleotides match TRBD2. V was clipped by 0 bases and J by 7 bases; unmatched bases: 5. The germline V gene encodes CDR1 SGHNT and CDR2 YENEEA. The CDR3 is 16 amino acids. For the CDR3, the DNA is TGTGCCAGCAGCTTAGAGGCTAGCGGGGGGTTAAATGAGCAGTTCTTC. Its translation: CASSLEASGGLNEQFF.

This clonotype was observed a handful of times. The gene calls are TRBV6-2 or TRBV6-3 and TRBJ1-2; possibly TRBD1 for D (5 bases). Between the trimmed V and J ends, which lost 3 bases and 6 bases, there was a span of 8 bases. The germline V gene has CDR1 MNHEY and CDR2 SVGEGT. The CDR3 length is 12 residues. Here the CDR3 reads CASSYSGDGYTF. DNA of the CDR3: TGTGCCAGCAGTTATTCGGGGGATGGCTACACCTTC.

The chain combines TRBV24-1 with TRBJ2-1, with a possible D match to TRBD1 (5 bases). The CDR3 is 20 amino acids. Germline values: CDR1 KGHDR, CDR2 SFDVKD. V dropped 0 bases and J dropped 4 bases, with 24 bases sitting between them. In nucleotides, the CDR3 is TGTGCCACCAGTGATTTGCATCACGCGAGAGTATCAGGGCTGTACAATGAGCAGTTCTTC. As protein: CATSDLHHARVSGLYNEQFF.

The V and J genes are TRBV20-1 and TRBJ2-7, with 8 positions matching TRBD1. J gave up 2 bases and V 4 bases, and 10 bases lay outside the gene matches. CDR3 length equals 15 residues. Germline-derived CDR1 and CDR2 are DFQATT and SNEGSKA (reference sequence). CDR3 residues: CSATPLTGATYEQYF. The CDR3 nucleotides are TGCAGTGCTACCCCCTTGACAGGGGCGACCTACGAGCAGTACTTC.

The chain couples TRBV4-1 to TRBJ2-5; tentative D call: TRBD2 (5 bases). Germline assignment: CDR1 MGHRA and CDR2 YSYEKL. With 0 bases removed from V and 12 bases from J, the gap between germline ends came to 14 bases. The CDR3 spans 13 residues. The CDR3 sequence: CASSQELASWEYF. In DNA, the CDR3 is TGCGCCAGCAGCCAAGAGTTAGCTAGCTGGGAGTACTTC.

The rearrangement joins TRBV6-1 to TRBJ2-7; D remains unclear. Per germline, CDR1 MNHNS and CDR2 SASEGT. This CDR3 has 11 residues. V lost 7 bases, J lost 0 bases, and 4 bases lay in between. This CDR3 reads CASKYSYEQYF. CDR3 DNA sequence: TGTGCCAGCAAGTACTCCTACGAGCAGTACTTC.

The sample holds a few counts of this clonotype. Given a much more abundant clone one base away, this may be a read error. The chain carries TRBV25-1 and TRBJ2-1; TRBD2 matches 7 bases. The germline gives CDR1 MGHDK, CDR2 SYGVNS. This CDR3 comprises 16 residues. This CDR3 reads CASSEMGGLSYNEHFF. The CDR3 DNA sequence: TGTGCCAGCAGCGAAATGGGGGGGTTGTCCTACAATGAGCACTTCTTC.

This clonotype was picked up a small number of times. The chain recombines TRBV5-1 with TRBJ1-2; possible D gene TRBD1, 6 bases. Trimming took 3 bases from V and 4 from J, leaving 19 bases between them. The germline gives CDR1 SGHRS, CDR2 YFSETQ. There are 16 residues in the CDR3. CDR3 bases: TGCGCCAGCAGCTCAAACGGGGGGCGCCGGGGCTATGGCTACACCTTC. Translation gives CASSSNGGRRGYGYTF.

The V call is TRBV20-1, the J call TRBJ2-3; 7 bases are a match to TRBD2. V trimming: 5 bases; J trimming: 0 bases; junction bases outside the gene matches: 11. The germline V gene encodes CDR1 DFQATT and CDR2 SNEGSKA (reference sequence). This CDR3 is built from 16 residues. CDR3 in amino acids: CSALASGRLSTDTQYF. The CDR3 DNA reads TGCAGTGCTCTAGCTAGCGGAAGGCTTAGCACAGATACGCAGTATTTT.

In its sample, this clonotype was seen a few times. This sequence joins TRBV11-1 and TRBJ2-1, with TRBD2 matching 11 bases. Germline-derived CDR1 and CDR2 are SGHAT and FQDESV (reference sequence). The CDR3 sequence is 19 residues long. The V segment lost 0 bases and the J segment 0 bases; nucleotides outside the gene matches: 7. This chain's CDR3 is CASSLAEGLAESSYNEQFF. The CDR3 DNA follows: TGTGCCAGCAGCTTAGCGGAGGGACTAGCGGAAAGCTCCTACAATGAGCAGTTCTTC.

The rearrangement links TRBV23-1 to TRBJ2-1; 9 bases fit TRBD1. TRBV23-1 has ORF status, its function being uncertain. The CDR3 spans 17 residues. The V segment lost 8 bases and the J segment 7 bases; nucleotides outside the gene matches: 18. DNA of the CDR3: TGCGCCAGCCCATATCGGGACAGGGCTCGAACTATGAATGAGCAGTTCTTC. Its protein is CASPYRDRARTMNEQFF.

This chain connects TRBV5-1 to TRBJ2-7; 11 bases agree with TRBD2. With V trimmed by 6 bases and J by 2 bases, 4 bases remained unmatched. The CDR3 is 14 residues long. Per germline, CDR1 SGHRS and CDR2 YFSETQ. The chain's CDR3 is CASNIAGGPYEQYF. The CDR3, as DNA: TGCGCCAGCAATATAGCGGGAGGGCCCTACGAGCAGTACTTC.

The chain's CDR3 is CASSLTWDEQFF. CDR3 DNA sequence: TGTGCCAGCAGCCTTACCTGGGATGAGCAGTTCTTC. The chain links TRBV7-8 to TRBJ2-1, with D unclear. Germline lookup yields CDR1 SGHVS and CDR2 FQNEAQ. The CDR3 length is 12 residues. V was pared by 5 bases and J by 8 bases, with 10 bases between.

The chain recombines TRBV10-2 with TRBJ1-4, with 7 bases matching TRBD1. The germline V gene has CDR1 WSHSY and CDR2 SAAADI. V dropped 5 bases and J dropped 6; count of bases not matched to a gene: 6. This CDR3 comprises 14 residues. The chain's CDR3 is CASSPDRADEKLFF. The CDR3 nucleotides are TGCGCCAGCAGTCCAGACAGGGCTGATGAAAAACTGTTTTTT.

The genes are TRBV12-3 or TRBV12-4 and TRBJ2-5; 8 nucleotides align to TRBD2. V shed 6 bases and J 5 bases; nucleotides not matched to a gene: 8. This CDR3 comprises 14 residues. CDR3 loop: CASRPGTSRETQYF. The CDR3 DNA sequence: TGTGCCAGCAGGCCGGGGACTAGTCGGGAGACCCAGTACTTC.

V gene TRBV18 combines with J gene TRBJ2-3; D perhaps matches TRBD2 (6 bases). Germline values: CDR1 KGHSH, CDR2 LQKENI. The CDR3 consists of 16 residues. Trimming left V 6 bases short and J 2 bases short, with 18 bases between. The CDR3 bases are TGTGCCAGCTCCCGAACGTCGGGGGAGCCCACAGATACGCAGTATTTT. This translates into CASSRTSGEPTDTQYF. Complete variable domain (other parts from reference TRBV18 and TRBJ2-3): NAGVMQNPRHLVRRRGQEARLRCSPMKGHSHVYWYRQLPEEGLKFMVYLQKENIIDESGMPKERFSAEFPKEGPSILRIQQVVRGDSAAYFCASSRTSGEPTDTQYFGPGTRLTVL.

This clonotype has more than one count but fewer than ten. The chain joins TRBV3-1 to TRBJ2-5; 8 nucleotides match TRBD1. V was clipped by 3 bases and J by 2 bases; unmatched bases: 8. CDR3 length: 16 residues. The germline gives CDR1 LGHDT, CDR2 YNNKEL (reference sequence). CDR3: CASSHISGTGQETQYF. The DNA of the CDR3 is TGTGCCAGCAGCCATATATCCGGGACAGGTCAAGAGACCCAGTACTTC.

The CDR3 here is CSASTLLTLHF. CDR3 DNA: TGCAGTGCTAGCACCCTCCTCACCCTCCACTTT. This chain uses TRBV20-1 with TRBJ1-6; D is undetermined. CDR3 length equals 11 residues. Germline V gene sequence: CDR1 DFQATT, CDR2 SNEGSKA (reference sequence). Trimming removed 3 bases at V and 14 bases at J, with 11 bases between.

This chain uses TRBV24-1 with TRBJ2-3; possibly TRBD2 for D (6 bases). The CDR3 is 16 amino acids. V lost 3 bases and J 2 bases, leaving 14 bases between the germline ends. CDR1 and CDR2 (germline): KGHDR, SFDVKD. The CDR3: CATSDPPGDFTDTQYF. The CDR3 DNA is TGTGCCACCAGTGATCCTCCGGGGGACTTCACAGATACGCAGTATTTT.

This clonotype was seen only a few times. The chain links TRBV5-1 to TRBJ1-1; no reliable D call. Germline values: CDR1 SGHRS, CDR2 YFSETQ. Trimming removed 0 bases from V and 6 bases from J, with 15 bases in between. The CDR3 consists of 15 residues. CDR3 sequence (DNA): TGCGCCAGCAGCTTGGGAGGCCGTACGGGAGCTGAAGCTTTCTTT. This codes for CASSLGGRTGAEAFF.

The chain joins TRBV20-1 to TRBJ1-4; D call uncertain. The CDR3 contains 13 residues. V was cut by 0 bases and J by 7 bases, with 9 bases left in between. Germline loops: CDR1 DFQATT, CDR2 SNEGSKA (reference sequence). The CDR3 is CSARDWATEKLFF. The CDR3 bases are TGCAGTGCTAGAGATTGGGCAACTGAAAAACTGTTTTTT.

The rearrangement joins TRBV6-1 to TRBJ1-5; D gene ambiguous. This CDR3 region has 14 residues. Trimming took off 2 bases at V and 2 bases at J, with 7 bases between the two ends. Germline CDR1 reads MNHNS; CDR2 reads SASEGT. Here the CDR3 reads CASSESGGNQPQHF. For the CDR3, the DNA is TGTGCCAGCAGTGAATCCGGGGGCAATCAGCCCCAGCATTTT.

This sequence joins TRBV10-2 and TRBJ1-5, with D unresolved. Looked up from germline, CDR1 is WSHSY and CDR2 is SAAADI. This CDR3 spans 14 amino acids. Trimming stripped 3 bases from V and 4 bases from J, with 10 bases between. The DNA of the CDR3 is TGCGCCAGCAGTGATTGGACGGAGAATCAGCCCCAGCATTTT. Translation gives CASSDWTENQPQHF.